This TCR beta chain was recorded in a study of blood T cells in healthy people across ages. The CDR3 has 15 amino acids. Trimming removed 3 bases from V and 4 bases from J; junction bases left unmatched: 5. Germline values: CDR1 MGHRA, CDR2 YSYEKL. This clonotype was counted only a few times. What it binds is not known. Findings and limits, study-wide: Naive and antigen-experienced cells were not separated, limiting conclusive comparison.

Primers used in a second PCR of about 6 to 11 cycles were a sample-barcoded 5' primer and a J-beta primer mix. TCRdb re-called the 5' RACE reads with MiXCR, one entry per CDR3 protein. Of 850,000 to 1,000,000 distinct CDR3 sequences in the sample, roughly half were seen once. The chain carries TRBV4-1 and TRBJ2-7; TRBD2 aligns across 11 bases. The receptor was derived from a woman between 55 and 75 years old in good health. The sample consisted of blood. CDR3 amino acids: CASSQAGTSGYEQYF. The CDR3 DNA reads TGCGCCAGCAGCCAGGCCGGGACTAGCGGTTACGAGCAGTACTTC.